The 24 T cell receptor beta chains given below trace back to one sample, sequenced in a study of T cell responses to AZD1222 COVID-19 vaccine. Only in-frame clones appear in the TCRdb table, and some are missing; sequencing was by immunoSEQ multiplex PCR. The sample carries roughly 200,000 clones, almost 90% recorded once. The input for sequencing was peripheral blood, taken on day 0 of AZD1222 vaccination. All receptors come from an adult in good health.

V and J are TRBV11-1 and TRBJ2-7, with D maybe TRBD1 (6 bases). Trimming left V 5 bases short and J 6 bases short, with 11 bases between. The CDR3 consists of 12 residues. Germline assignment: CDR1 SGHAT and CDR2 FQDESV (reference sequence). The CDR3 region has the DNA TGTGCCAGCAGCCCGCCAGGGGTCGAGCAGTACTTC. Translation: CASSPPGVEQYF.

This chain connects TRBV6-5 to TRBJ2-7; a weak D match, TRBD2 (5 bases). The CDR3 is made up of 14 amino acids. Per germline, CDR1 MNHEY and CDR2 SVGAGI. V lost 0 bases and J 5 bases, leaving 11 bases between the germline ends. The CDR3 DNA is TGTGCCAGCAGTTACTCGAGGGCAGTCAACGAGCAGTACTTC. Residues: CASSYSRAVNEQYF.

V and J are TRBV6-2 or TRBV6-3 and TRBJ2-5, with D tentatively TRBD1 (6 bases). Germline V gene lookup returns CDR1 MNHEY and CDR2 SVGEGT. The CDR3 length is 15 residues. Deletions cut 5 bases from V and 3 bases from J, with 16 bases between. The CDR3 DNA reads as TGTGCCAGCAGTCACAGGACAGTATCGAAAGAGACCCAGTACTTC. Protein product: CASSHRTVSKETQYF.

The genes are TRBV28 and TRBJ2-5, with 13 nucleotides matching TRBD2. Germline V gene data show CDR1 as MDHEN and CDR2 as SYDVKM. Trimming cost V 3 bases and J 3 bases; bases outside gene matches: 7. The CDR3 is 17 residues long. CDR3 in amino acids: CASSFRTSGGAEETQYF. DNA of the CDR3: TGTGCCAGCAGTTTCCGTACTAGCGGGGGGGCAGAAGAGACCCAGTACTTC. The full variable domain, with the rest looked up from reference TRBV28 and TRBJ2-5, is DVKVTQSSRYLVKRTGEKVFLECVQDMDHENMFWYRQDPGLGLRLIYFSYDVKMKEKGDIPEGYSVSREKKERFSLILESASTNQTSMYLCASSFRTSGGAEETQYFGPGTRLLVL.

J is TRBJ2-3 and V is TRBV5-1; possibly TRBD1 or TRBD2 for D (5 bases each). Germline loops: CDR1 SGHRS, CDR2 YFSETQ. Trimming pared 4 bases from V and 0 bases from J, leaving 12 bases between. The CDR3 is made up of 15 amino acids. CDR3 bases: TGCGCCAGCAGCCGAGGGGCGTTGAGCACAGATACGCAGTATTTT. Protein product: CASSRGALSTDTQYF.

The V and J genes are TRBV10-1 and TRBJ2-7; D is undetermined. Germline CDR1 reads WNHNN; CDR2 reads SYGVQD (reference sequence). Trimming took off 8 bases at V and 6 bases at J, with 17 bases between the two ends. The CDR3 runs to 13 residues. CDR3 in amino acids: CASGTSLGGEQYF. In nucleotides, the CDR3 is TGCGCCAGCGGAACCTCTCTGGGCGGCGAGCAGTACTTC.

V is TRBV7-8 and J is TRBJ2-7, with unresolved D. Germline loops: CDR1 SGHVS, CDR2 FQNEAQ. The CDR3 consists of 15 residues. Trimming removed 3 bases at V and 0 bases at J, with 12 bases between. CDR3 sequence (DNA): TGTGCCAGCAGCTTTTTGGCAGGCCTCTCCTACGAGCAGTACTTC. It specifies CASSFLAGLSYEQYF.

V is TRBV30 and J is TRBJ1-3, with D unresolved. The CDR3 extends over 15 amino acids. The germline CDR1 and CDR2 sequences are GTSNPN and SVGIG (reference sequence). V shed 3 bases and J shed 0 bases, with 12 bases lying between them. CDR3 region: CAWRKSLLSGNTIYF. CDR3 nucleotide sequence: TGTGCCTGGAGGAAGTCCCTCCTCTCTGGAAACACCATATATTTT.

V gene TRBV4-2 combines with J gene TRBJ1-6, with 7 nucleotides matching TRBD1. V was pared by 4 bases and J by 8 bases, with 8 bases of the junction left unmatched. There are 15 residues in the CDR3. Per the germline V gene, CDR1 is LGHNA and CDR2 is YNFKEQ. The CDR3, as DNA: TGTGCCAGCAGCCCCGTTAGACAGGGCTATTCACCCCTCCACTTT. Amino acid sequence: CASSPVRQGYSPLHF.

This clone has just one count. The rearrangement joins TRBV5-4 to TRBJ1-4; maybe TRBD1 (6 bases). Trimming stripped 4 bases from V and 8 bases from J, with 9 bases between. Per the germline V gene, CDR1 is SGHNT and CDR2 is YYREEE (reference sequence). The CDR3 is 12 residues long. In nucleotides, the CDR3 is TGTGCCAGCAGCAAAGACAGGGAAAAACTGTTTTTT. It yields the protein CASSKDREKLFF. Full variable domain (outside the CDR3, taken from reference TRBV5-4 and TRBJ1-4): ETGVTQSPTHLIKTRGQQVTLRCSSQSGHNTVSWYQQALGQGPQFIFQYYREEENGRGNFPPRFSGLQFPNYSSELNVNALELDDSALYLCASSKDREKLFFGSGTQLSVL.

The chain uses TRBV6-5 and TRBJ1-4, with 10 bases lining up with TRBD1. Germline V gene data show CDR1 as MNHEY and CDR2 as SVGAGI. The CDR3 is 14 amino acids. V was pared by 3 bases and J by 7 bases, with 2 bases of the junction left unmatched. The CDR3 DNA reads TGTGCCAGCAGTTATGACAGGGGGCGTGAAAAACTGTTTTTT. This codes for CASSYDRGREKLFF.

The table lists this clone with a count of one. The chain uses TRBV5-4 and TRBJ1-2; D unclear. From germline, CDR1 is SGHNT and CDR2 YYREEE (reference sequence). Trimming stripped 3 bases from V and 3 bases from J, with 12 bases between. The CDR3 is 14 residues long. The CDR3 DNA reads TGTGCCAGCAGCTCTATTGGGGAGGACTATGGCTACACCTTC. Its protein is CASSSIGEDYGYTF.

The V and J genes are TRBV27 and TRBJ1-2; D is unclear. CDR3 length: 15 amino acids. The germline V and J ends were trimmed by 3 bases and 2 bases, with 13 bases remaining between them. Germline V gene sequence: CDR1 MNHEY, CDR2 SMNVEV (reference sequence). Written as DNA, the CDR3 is TGTGCCAGCAGTTTTGCAGGAGGGCGGAACTATGGCTACACCTTC. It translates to CASSFAGGRNYGYTF.

CDR3 protein: CASSKKPGGATEAFF. CDR3 in DNA: TGTGCCAGCAGCAAAAAGCCGGGGGGAGCGACTGAAGCTTTCTTT. This chain uses TRBV21-1 with TRBJ1-1. TRBV21-1 is an annotated pseudogene. The CDR3 is 15 amino acids.

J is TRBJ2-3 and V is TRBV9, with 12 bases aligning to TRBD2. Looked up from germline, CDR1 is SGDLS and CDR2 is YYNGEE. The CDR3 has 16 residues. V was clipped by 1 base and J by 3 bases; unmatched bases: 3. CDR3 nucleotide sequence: TGTGCCAGCAGCGTACTAGCGGGGGGGCGGACAGATACGCAGTATTTT. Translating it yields CASSVLAGGRTDTQYF.

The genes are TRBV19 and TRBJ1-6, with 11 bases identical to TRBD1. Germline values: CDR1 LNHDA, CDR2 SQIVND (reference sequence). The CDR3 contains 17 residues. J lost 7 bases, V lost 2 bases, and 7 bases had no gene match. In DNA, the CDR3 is TGTGCCAGTAGTATACCGAGGACAGGGGGCCAGAATTCACCCCTCCACTTT. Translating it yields CASSIPRTGGQNSPLHF.

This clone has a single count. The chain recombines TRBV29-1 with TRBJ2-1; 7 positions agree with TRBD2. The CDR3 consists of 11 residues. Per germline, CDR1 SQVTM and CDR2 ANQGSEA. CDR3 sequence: CRAGAYNEQFF. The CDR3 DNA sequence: TGCAGGGCGGGGGCCTACAATGAGCAGTTCTTC.

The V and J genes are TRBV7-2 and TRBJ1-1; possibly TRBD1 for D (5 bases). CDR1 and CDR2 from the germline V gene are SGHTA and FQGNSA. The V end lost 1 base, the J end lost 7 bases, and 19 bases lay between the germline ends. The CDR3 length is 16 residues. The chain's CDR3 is CASSLGARAGLSEAFF. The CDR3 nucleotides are TGTGCCAGCAGCTTAGGGGCCCGGGCAGGGTTAAGTGAAGCTTTCTTT.

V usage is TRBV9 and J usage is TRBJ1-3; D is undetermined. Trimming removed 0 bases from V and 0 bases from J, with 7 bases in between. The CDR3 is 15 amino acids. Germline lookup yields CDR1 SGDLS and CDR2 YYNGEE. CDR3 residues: CASSVDLNSGNTIYF. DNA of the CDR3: TGTGCCAGCAGCGTAGACCTCAACTCTGGAAACACCATATATTTT.

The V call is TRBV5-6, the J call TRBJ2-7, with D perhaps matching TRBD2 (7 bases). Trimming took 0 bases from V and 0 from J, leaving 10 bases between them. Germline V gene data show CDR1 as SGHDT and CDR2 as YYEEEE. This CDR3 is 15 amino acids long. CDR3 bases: TGTGCCAGCAGCTTGGTTGGGGGGGCCTCCTACGAGCAGTACTTC. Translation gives CASSLVGGASYEQYF.

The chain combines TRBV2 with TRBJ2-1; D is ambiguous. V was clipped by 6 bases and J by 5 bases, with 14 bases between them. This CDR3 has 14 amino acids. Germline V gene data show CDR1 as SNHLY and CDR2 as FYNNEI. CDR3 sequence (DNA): TGTGCCAGCAGGAGGCGGCCCCTTGACAATGAGCAGTTCTTC. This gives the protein CASRRRPLDNEQFF.

DNA of the CDR3: TGTGCCAGTAGTACCGGGCCAAACACTGAAGCTTTCTTT. It codes for CASSTGPNTEAFF. This chain connects TRBV19 to TRBJ1-1; D not certain. CDR3 size: 13 residues. In germline, CDR1 is LNHDA, CDR2 SQIVND (reference sequence). The V end lost 4 bases, the J end lost 2 bases, and 8 bases lay between the germline ends.

CDR3 in DNA: TGTGCCAGTACAAGGTCCCCAGGGGACCTCCTGAACACCGGGGAGCTGTTTTTT. It encodes CASTRSPGDLLNTGELFF. The V and J genes are TRBV3-1 (or the pseudogene TRBV3-2) and TRBJ2-2, with D possibly TRBD1 on 6 matching bases. The ends were cut back, 9 bases at V and 1 base at J, with 24 bases in the middle. The germline CDR1 and CDR2 sequences are LGHDT and YNNKEL (reference sequence). CDR3 length: 18 amino acids.

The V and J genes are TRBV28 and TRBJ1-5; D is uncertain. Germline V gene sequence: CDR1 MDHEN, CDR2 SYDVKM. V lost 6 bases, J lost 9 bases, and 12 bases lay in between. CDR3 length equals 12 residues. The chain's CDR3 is CASREAGRPQHF. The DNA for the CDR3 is TGTGCCAGCAGAGAGGCCGGCCGGCCCCAGCATTTT. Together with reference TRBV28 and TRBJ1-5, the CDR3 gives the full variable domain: DVKVTQSSRYLVKRTGEKVFLECVQDMDHENMFWYRQDPGLGLRLIYFSYDVKMKEKGDIPEGYSVSREKKERFSLILESASTNQTSMYLCASREAGRPQHFGDGTRLSIL.